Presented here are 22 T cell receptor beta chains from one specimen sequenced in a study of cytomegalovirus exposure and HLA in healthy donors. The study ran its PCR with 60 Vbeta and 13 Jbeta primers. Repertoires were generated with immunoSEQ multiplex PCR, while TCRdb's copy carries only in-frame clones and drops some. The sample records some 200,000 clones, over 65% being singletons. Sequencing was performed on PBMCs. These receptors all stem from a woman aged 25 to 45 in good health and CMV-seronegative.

CDR3 in DNA: TGTGCCGGAGGGGGGACTAGCGATTTCAATGAGCAGTTCTTC. Protein: CAGGGTSDFNEQFF. The V call is TRBV7-9, the J call TRBJ2-1; TRBD2 agrees at 10 bases. In germline, CDR1 is SEHNR, CDR2 FQNEAQ (reference sequence). V trimming: 11 bases; J trimming: 6 bases; junction bases outside the gene matches: 10. The CDR3 loop spans 14 amino acids.

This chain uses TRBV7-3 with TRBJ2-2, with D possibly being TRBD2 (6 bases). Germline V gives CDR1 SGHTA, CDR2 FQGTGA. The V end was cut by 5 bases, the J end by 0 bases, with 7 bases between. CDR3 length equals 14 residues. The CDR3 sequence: CASSGGPNTGELFF. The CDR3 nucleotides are TGTGCCAGCAGCGGAGGGCCGAACACCGGGGAGCTGTTTTTT.

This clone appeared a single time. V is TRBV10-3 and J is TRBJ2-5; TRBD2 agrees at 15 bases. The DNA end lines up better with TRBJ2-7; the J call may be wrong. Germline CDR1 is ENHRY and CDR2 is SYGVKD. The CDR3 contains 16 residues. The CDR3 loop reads CAISAGLAGGPDEQYF. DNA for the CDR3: TGTGCCATCAGTGCCGGACTAGCGGGAGGGCCTGACGAGCAGTACTTC.

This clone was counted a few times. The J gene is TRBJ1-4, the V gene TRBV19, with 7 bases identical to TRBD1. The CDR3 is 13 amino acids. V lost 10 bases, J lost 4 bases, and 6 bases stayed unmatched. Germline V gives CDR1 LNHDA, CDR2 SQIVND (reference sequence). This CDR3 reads CATMDRSNEKLFF. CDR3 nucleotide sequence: TGTGCCACTATGGACAGGAGTAATGAAAAACTGTTTTTT.

The CDR3 region is CASSLGLADIYQETQYF. The CDR3 DNA follows: TGCGCCAGCAGCTTGGGACTAGCAGACATTTACCAAGAGACCCAGTACTTC. The rearrangement links TRBV5-1 to TRBJ2-5, with TRBD2 identical over 7 bases. CDR1 and CDR2 from the germline V gene are SGHRS and YFSETQ. V dropped 0 bases and J dropped 0; count of bases not matched to a gene: 8. The length of the CDR3 is 17 residues.

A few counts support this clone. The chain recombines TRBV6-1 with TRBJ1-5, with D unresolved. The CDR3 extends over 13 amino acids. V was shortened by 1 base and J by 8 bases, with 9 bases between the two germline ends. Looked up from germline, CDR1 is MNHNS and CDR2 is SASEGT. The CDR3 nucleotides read TGTGCCAGCAGTGAAGTCGGGAGGGAGCCCCAGCATTTT. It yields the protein CASSEVGREPQHF.

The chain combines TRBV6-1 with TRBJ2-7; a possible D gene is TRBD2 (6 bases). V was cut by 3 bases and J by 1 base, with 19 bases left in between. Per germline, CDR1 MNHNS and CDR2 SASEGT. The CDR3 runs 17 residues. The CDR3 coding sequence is TGTGCCAGCAGTGATGACTGGACGGGACTCAAATCCTACGAGCAGTACTTC. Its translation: CASSDDWTGLKSYEQYF.

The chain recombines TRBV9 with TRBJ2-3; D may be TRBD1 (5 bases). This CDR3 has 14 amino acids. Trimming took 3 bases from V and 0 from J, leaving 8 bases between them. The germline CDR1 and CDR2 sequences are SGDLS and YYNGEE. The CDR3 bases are TGTGCCAGCAGCGGCGGACACAGCACAGATACGCAGTATTTT. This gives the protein CASSGGHSTDTQYF.

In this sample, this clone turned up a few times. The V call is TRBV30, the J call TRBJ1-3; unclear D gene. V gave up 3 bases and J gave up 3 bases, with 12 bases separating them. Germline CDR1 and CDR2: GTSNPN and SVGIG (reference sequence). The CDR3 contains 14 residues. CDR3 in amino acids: CAWSPGGNGNTIYF. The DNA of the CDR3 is TGTGCCTGGAGCCCCGGAGGGAATGGAAACACCATATATTTT.

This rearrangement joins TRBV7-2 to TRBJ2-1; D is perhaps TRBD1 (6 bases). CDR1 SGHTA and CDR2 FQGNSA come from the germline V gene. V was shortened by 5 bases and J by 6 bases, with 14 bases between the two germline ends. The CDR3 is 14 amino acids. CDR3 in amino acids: CASSHSGQFNEQFF. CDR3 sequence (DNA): TGTGCCAGCAGCCACTCTGGACAGTTCAATGAGCAGTTCTTC.

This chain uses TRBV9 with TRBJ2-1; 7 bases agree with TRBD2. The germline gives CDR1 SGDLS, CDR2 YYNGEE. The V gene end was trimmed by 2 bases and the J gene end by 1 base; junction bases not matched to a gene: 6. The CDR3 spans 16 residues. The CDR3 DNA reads TGTGCCAGCAGCGTCCAAGCGGGACGGTCCTACAATGAGCAGTTCTTC. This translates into CASSVQAGRSYNEQFF.

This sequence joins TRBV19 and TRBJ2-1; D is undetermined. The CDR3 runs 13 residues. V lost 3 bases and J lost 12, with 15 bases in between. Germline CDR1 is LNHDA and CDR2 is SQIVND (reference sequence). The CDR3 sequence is CASSIVPGIGQFF. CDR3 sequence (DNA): TGTGCCAGTAGTATTGTACCAGGAATAGGGCAGTTCTTC. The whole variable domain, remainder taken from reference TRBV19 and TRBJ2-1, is DGGITQSPKYLFRKEGQNVTLSCEQNLNHDAMYWYRQDPGQGLRLIYYSQIVNDFQKGDIAEGYSVSREKKESFPLTVTSAQKNPTAFYLCASSIVPGIGQFFGPGTRLTVL.

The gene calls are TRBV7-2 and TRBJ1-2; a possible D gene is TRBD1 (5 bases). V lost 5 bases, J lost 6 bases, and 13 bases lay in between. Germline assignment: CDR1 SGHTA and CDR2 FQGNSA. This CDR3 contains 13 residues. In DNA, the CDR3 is TGTGCCAGCAGCGCCGGGACTTTGAATGGCTACACCTTC. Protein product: CASSAGTLNGYTF.

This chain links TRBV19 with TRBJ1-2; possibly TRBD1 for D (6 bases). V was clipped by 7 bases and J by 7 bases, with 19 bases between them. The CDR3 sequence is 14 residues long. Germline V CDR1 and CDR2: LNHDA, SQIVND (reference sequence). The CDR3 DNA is TGTGCCAGTAATCTCGGACAGCCGTCTATTGGCTACACCTTC. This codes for CASNLGQPSIGYTF.

The CDR3 coding sequence is TGTGCCAGCAGCCCGGGACTACTTGGGGGAGAGACCCAGTACTTC. Protein sequence: CASSPGLLGGETQYF. The V gene is TRBV9, the J gene TRBJ2-5, with 7 bases fitting TRBD2. Trimming at V came to 4 bases and at J to 4 bases, leaving 10 bases not matched to a gene. The germline gives CDR1 SGDLS, CDR2 YYNGEE. The CDR3 is 15 residues long.

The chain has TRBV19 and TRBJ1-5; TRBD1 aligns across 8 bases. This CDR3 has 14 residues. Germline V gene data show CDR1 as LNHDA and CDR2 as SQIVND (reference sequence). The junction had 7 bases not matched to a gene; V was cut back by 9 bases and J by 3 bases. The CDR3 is CASLGTGNNQPQHF. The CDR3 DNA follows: TGTGCCAGCCTGGGGACAGGCAACAATCAGCCCCAGCATTTT.

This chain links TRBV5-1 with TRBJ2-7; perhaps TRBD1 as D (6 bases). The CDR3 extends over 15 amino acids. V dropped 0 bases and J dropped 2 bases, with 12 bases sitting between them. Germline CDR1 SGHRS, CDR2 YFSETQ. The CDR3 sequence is CASSLVSTGTYEQYF. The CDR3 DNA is TGCGCCAGCAGCTTGGTCTCGACAGGTACCTACGAGCAGTACTTC.

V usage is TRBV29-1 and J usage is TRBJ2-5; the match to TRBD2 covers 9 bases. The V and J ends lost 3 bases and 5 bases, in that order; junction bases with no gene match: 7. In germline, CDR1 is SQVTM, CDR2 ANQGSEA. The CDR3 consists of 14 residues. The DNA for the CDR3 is TGCAGCGTTGATGACCTAGCGGGAACGGAGACCCAGTACTTC. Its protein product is CSVDDLAGTETQYF.

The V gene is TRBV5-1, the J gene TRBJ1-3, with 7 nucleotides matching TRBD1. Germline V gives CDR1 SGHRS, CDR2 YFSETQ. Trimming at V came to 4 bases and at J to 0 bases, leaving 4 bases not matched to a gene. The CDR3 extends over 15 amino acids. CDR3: CASSPGQSSGNTIYF. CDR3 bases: TGCGCCAGCAGCCCGGGACAGAGCTCTGGAAACACCATATATTTT.

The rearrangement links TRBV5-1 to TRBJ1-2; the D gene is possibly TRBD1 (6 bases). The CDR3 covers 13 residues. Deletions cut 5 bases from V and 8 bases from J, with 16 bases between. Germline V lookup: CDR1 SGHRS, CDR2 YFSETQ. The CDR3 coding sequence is TGCGCCAGCAGTCAGTCAGGGGCAGGCGGCTACACCTTC. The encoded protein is CASSQSGAGGYTF.

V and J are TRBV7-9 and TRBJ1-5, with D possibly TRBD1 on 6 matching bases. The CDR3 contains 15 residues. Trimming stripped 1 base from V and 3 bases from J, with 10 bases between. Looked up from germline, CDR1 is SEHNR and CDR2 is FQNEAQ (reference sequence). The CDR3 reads CASSLGSGANQPQHF. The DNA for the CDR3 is TGTGCCAGCAGCTTAGGGTCAGGGGCCAATCAGCCCCAGCATTTT.

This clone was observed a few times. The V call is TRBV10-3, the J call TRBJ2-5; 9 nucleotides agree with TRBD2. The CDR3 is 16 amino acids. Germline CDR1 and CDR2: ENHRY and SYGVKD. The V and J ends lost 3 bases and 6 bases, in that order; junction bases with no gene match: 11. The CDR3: CAISEIGTSGRKTQYF. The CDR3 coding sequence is TGTGCCATCAGTGAAATAGGAACTAGCGGGCGGAAGACCCAGTACTTC.